Given below is one T cell receptor (beta chain) in context. Antigen unknown. The data belong to a study of cytomegalovirus exposure and HLA in healthy donors. About the research overall: HLA-typed donors contributed approximately 86 million unique TCRs, which were held in an early data release. Findings and limits, study-wide: Common viral pathogens (according to a later analysis) appeared linked to several of the most significant clusters. Analysis was carried out at a later point, and it linked a missense DCLRE1C variant to TCR beta V- and J-gene trimming.

Trimming removed 5 bases from V and 6 bases from J, with 23 bases in between. The germline CDR1 and CDR2 sequences are SGHAT and FQNNGV. The CDR3 is 16 residues long. PCR used 60 Vbeta primers and 13 Jbeta primers. Measured with immunoSEQ multiplex PCR; TCRdb has only the in-frame clones, and not every one. Here the sample spans 210,000 or so clones, more than 75% being singletons. Sequencing was carried out using PBMCs. The chain combines TRBV11-2 with TRBJ2-7; a weak D match, TRBD2 (6 bases). This TCR was sampled from a man aged 25-45 years in good health and CMV-seronegative. The CDR3 nucleotides read TGTGCCAGCAGCCCCACCGGGTCTTCCAGGACTACCGAGCAGTACTTC. This sequence encodes CASSPTGSSRTTEQYF.